The TCR beta chain under discussion was sequenced for a study of T-cell reconstitution after alpha-beta-depleted transplantation in children. Regarding the study as a whole: Several hundred expanded graft clones reportedly supplied alpha-beta T cells about two months after transplant.

The germline CDR1 and CDR2 sequences are KGHDR and SFDVKD. This CDR3 comprises 17 residues. V lost 3 bases and J lost 7; bases outside the gene matches: 10. The table lists this clonotype with a few counts. Its antigen is unknown. Construction of the TCRbeta library involved unique molecular identifiers. TCRdb reanalysed the PCR reads using MiXCR and keeps one entry per CDR3 protein. Of under 450,000 distinct CDR3 sequences listed, roughly 17% are singletons. The source of this sequence is a boy in the first two years of life who had a stem cell transplant for Wiskott-Aldrich syndrome, so the T cells may come from the graft donor. This chain uses TRBV24-1 with TRBJ2-1, with TRBD2 identical over 11 bases. The material sequenced was PBMCs, mostly from graft donor cells, taken 360 days after TCRalphabeta/CD19-depleted stem cell transplant. Here the CDR3 reads CATSDPGLAEPRNEQFF. DNA for the CDR3: TGTGCCACCAGTGATCCGGGACTAGCGGAACCTAGGAATGAGCAGTTCTTC.